A selection of T cell receptor beta chains follows, all from one sample in a study of technical replicates of blood from a few donors. The repertoire was sequenced with immunoSEQ multiplex PCR; TCRdb's copy has only in-frame clones and lacks some. The sample comprises some 87,000 clones, 95% to 98% of which are singletons, and 0.3% to 0.35% rests with the top ten. Sequencing was done on a sample of T cells isolated from PBMCs. Receptor source: a human donor in good health. CDR3s include the opening cysteine and the closing phenylalanine or tryptophan. A D gene is named only where the DNA matches it firmly. Only some rows state a clone size, as once, few, many or a class for expanded clones.

size: .
V: TRBV4-1
J: TRBJ1-2
D: .
CDR3: CASSQVPGPANYGYTF
DNA: TGCGCCAGCAGCCAAGTTCCAGGGCCAGCTAACTATGGCTACACCTTC

size: .
V: TRBV6-1
J: TRBJ2-7
D: TRBD1
CDR3: CASSEGRTGGSEQYF
DNA: TGTGCCAGCAGTGAAGGAAGGACAGGGGGTTCCGAGCAGTACTTC

size: .
V: TRBV11-3
J: TRBJ2-5
D: .
CDR3: CASSTIREKGVETQYF
DNA: TGTGCCAGCAGCACCATTCGGGAGAAAGGGGTAGAGACCCAGTACTTC

size: .
V: TRBV6-5
J: TRBJ1-1
D: .
CDR3: CASSQWTDLNTEAFF
DNA: TGTGCCAGCAGTCAGTGGACGGACTTGAACACTGAAGCTTTCTTT

size: once
V: TRBV11-3
J: TRBJ2-5
D: TRBD1
CDR3: CASSPSTGGGGETQYF
DNA: TGTGCCAGCAGCCCATCCACAGGGGGCGGAGGAGAGACCCAGTACTTC

size: .
V: TRBV19
J: TRBJ1-2
D: TRBD1
CDR3: CASEGQHNYGYTF
DNA: TGTGCCAGTGAGGGACAGCACAACTATGGCTACACCTTC

size: .
V: TRBV27
J: TRBJ2-1
D: TRBD1
CDR3: CASTSKGQGAWEQFF
DNA: TGTGCCAGCACCAGCAAGGGACAGGGGGCGTGGGAGCAGTTCTTC

size: .
V: TRBV15
J: TRBJ1-3
D: .
CDR3: CATSDRDPSGNTIYF
DNA: TGTGCCACCAGCGATCGGGATCCATCTGGAAACACCATATATTTT

size: .
V: TRBV2
J: TRBJ2-7
D: .
CDR3: CASSEWAGRTYEQYF
DNA: TGTGCCAGCAGTGAATGGGCAGGGAGGACCTACGAGCAGTACTTC

size: .
V: TRBV19
J: TRBJ2-3
D: .
CDR3: CASSILGDTQYF
DNA: TGTGCCAGTAGTATACTCGGAGATACGCAGTATTTT

size: .
V: TRBV5-1
J: TRBJ2-1
D: TRBD2
CDR3: CASSRDVPGTSGRAPEQFF
DNA: TGCGCCAGCAGCAGGGACGTCCCCGGGACTAGCGGGAGGGCACCCGAGCAGTTCTTC

size: .
V: TRBV2
J: TRBJ2-1
D: .
CDR3: CASSVPGVFYNEQFF
DNA: TGTGCCAGCAGTGTTCCGGGAGTATTCTACAATGAGCAGTTCTTC

size: .
V: TRBV27
J: TRBJ1-2
D: TRBD1
CDR3: CASRSTGTGYTF
DNA: TGTGCCAGCAGGTCGACAGGGACCGGCTACACCTTC

size: .
V: TRBV28
J: TRBJ2-2
D: .
CDR3: CASSLLLGHNTGELFF
DNA: TGTGCCAGCAGTTTGCTCCTGGGACATAACACCGGGGAGCTGTTTTTT

size: .
V: TRBV9
J: TRBJ2-1
D: .
CDR3: CASSVLSGSYNEQFF
DNA: TGTGCCAGCAGCGTCCTCTCAGGGTCCTACAATGAGCAGTTCTTC

size: .
V: TRBV10-3
J: TRBJ2-7
D: .
CDR3: CAIEGQGGEQYF
DNA: TGTGCCATCGAAGGGCAGGGCGGCGAGCAGTACTTC

size: .
V: TRBV30
J: TRBJ1-4
D: TRBD1
CDR3: CAWSVTTGGREKLFF
DNA: TGTGCCTGGAGCGTAACGACAGGGGGCCGTGAAAAACTGTTTTTT

size: .
V: TRBV7-2
J: TRBJ2-5
D: .
CDR3: CASSLGRRETQYF
DNA: TGTGCCAGCAGCTTAGGACGGCGGGAGACCCAGTACTTC

size: few
V: TRBV13
J: TRBJ1-5
D: .
CDR3: CASSLGQNNQPQHF
DNA: TGTGCCAGCAGCTTAGGACAGAACAATCAGCCCCAGCATTTT

size: .
V: TRBV27
J: TRBJ1-4
D: .
CDR3: CASGLPEKLFF
DNA: TGTGCCTCGGGACTGCCTGAAAAACTGTTTTTT

size: .
V: TRBV7-9
J: TRBJ2-3
D: TRBD1
CDR3: CASSLVQTGLTDTQYF
DNA: TGTGCCAGCAGCTTAGTACAGACAGGGCTCACAGATACGCAGTATTTT

size: once
V: TRBV7-4
J: TRBJ2-7
D: TRBD1
CDR3: CASSTQTGGARSEQYF
DNA: TGTGCCAGCAGCACCCAGACAGGGGGCGCTCGGTCCGAGCAGTACTTC

size: .
V: TRBV30
J: TRBJ2-2
D: .
CDR3: CAWTQGGELFF
DNA: TGTGCCTGGACACAGGGAGGGGAGCTGTTTTTT

size: .
V: TRBV5-1
J: TRBJ2-1
D: .
CDR3: CASSYQGYSYNEQFF
DNA: TGCGCCAGCAGCTATCAGGGGTACTCCTACAATGAGCAGTTCTTC

size: .
V: TRBV4-2
J: TRBJ2-7
D: .
CDR3: CASSQDLASDYEQYF
DNA: TGTGCCAGCAGCCAAGATCTTGCTAGCGACTACGAGCAGTACTTC

size: .
V: TRBV5-5
J: TRBJ2-7
D: .
CDR3: CASSLDRYEQYF
DNA: TGTGCCAGCAGCTTGGACAGGTACGAGCAGTACTTC

size: once
V: TRBV6-5
J: TRBJ2-7
D: .
CDR3: CASRNDRSYEQYF
DNA: TGTGCCAGCAGAAATGACAGGTCCTACGAGCAGTACTTC